The T cell receptor (beta chain) under discussion was sequenced for a study of shared clonotypes between healthy human individuals. Profiled with immunoSEQ multiplex PCR; TCRdb holds only in-frame clones, not every one. Here the sample spans more than 600,000 clones, roughly nine tenths being singletons. CD45RO-negative CD8 cells positively selected for CCR7 made up the naive population, which excluded terminally differentiated effector memory CD45RA+ cells. The specimen was naive CD8+ T cells sorted from blood. The source is a man younger than 45 in good health.

The CDR3 sequence is CASSFVTGTGELFF. CDR3 bases: TGTGCCAGCAGTTTTGTTACGGGTACCGGGGAGCTGTTTTTT. The chain combines TRBV27 with TRBJ2-2; no reliable D call. V was shortened by 3 bases and J by 5 bases, with 10 bases between the two germline ends. The germline CDR1 and CDR2 sequences are MNHEY and SMNVEV (reference sequence). The CDR3 length is 14 residues.